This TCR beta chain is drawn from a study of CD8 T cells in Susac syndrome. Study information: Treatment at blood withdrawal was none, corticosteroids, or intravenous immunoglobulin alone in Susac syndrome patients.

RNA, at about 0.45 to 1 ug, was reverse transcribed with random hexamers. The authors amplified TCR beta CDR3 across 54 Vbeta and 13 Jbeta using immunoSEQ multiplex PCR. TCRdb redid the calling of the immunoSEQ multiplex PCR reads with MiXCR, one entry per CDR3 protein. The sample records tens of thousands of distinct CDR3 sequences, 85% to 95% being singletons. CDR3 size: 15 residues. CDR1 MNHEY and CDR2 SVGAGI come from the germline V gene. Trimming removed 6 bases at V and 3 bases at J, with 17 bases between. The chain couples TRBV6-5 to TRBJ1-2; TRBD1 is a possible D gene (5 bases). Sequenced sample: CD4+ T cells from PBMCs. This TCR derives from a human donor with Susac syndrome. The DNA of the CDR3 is TGTGCCAGCAGGGGGACGGTCGAAAGTGACTATGGCTACACCTTC. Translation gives CASRGTVESDYGYTF.